Shown below are 19 T cell receptor beta chains from a single sample sequenced in a study of yellow fever vaccine responses in identical twins. TCRdb called the RT-PCR reads again in MiXCR, with one record for every CDR3 protein. The sample shows 20,000 to 25,000 distinct CDR3 sequences, roughly 80% of them seen only once. The sample in question was T cells from blood (PBMCs), unsorted or a sorted subset (not recorded which), obtained before or after yellow fever vaccination (not recorded which). These receptors were taken from a woman aged 18 to 35 who received the yellow fever vaccine.

CDR3 in amino acids: CASSFASNTEAFF. DNA for the CDR3: TGTGCCAGCAGTTTCGCCAGCAACACTGAAGCTTTCTTT. This chain connects TRBV12-3 or TRBV12-4 to TRBJ1-1; D remains unclear. The V end lost 3 bases, the J end lost 2 bases, and 7 bases lay between the germline ends. CDR3 length: 13 amino acids.

The rearrangement uses TRBV4-1 and TRBJ2-7, with TRBD1 matching 8 bases. CDR3 length: 16 residues. CDR1 is MGHRA and CDR2 is YSYEKL in the germline V gene. V gave up 0 bases and J gave up 1 base; unmatched junction bases: 5. CDR3 DNA sequence: TGCGCCAGCAGCCAAGATCAGGGGGCATTTTCCTACGAGCAGTACTTC. This gives the protein CASSQDQGAFSYEQYF.

This chain links TRBV11-2 with TRBJ2-6; D gene ambiguous. CDR3 length: 13 residues. CDR1 SGHAT and CDR2 FQNNGV come from the germline V gene. Trimming cost V 7 bases and J 3 bases, with 7 bases left between them. CDR3: CASTRFGANVLTF. Here the CDR3 DNA reads TGTGCCAGCACCCGCTTTGGGGCCAACGTCCTGACTTTC. Full variable domain (outside the CDR3, taken from reference TRBV11-2 and TRBJ2-6): EAGVAQSPRYKIIEKRQSVAFWCNPISGHATLYWYQQILGQGPKLLIQFQNNGVVDDSQLPKDRFSAERLKGVDSTLKIQPAKLEDSAVYLCASTRFGANVLTFGAGSRLTVL.

The chain is built from TRBV10-3 and TRBJ1-4; 7 nucleotides match TRBD1. The CDR3 loop spans 19 amino acids. V was clipped by 4 bases and J by 7 bases; unmatched bases: 21. Germline CDR1 reads ENHRY; CDR2 reads SYGVKD. The CDR3 nucleotides are TGTGCCATCAGTGGAAGTGGAGGGGACAGAACTTCTGCTGGTGAAAAACTGTTTTTT. Translated, it gives CAISGSGGDRTSAGEKLFF.

This clonotype came up a few times. The rearrangement joins TRBV10-1 to TRBJ2-2; no definite D call. In germline, CDR1 is WNHNN, CDR2 SYGVQD (reference sequence). Trimming removed 6 bases at V and 0 bases at J, with 8 bases between. The CDR3 has 14 residues. The CDR3 bases are TGCGCCAGCAGGGCAGTATCGAACACCGGGGAGCTGTTTTTT. Its protein product is CASRAVSNTGELFF.

The chain couples TRBV6-1 to TRBJ1-2, with no clear D. V lost 4 bases to trimming and J lost 4 bases, with 16 bases between them. This CDR3 has 15 residues. Germline assignment: CDR1 MNHNS and CDR2 SASEGT. The CDR3 here is CASSGGRLPGYGYTF. CDR3 DNA: TGTGCCAGCAGTGGCGGACGCCTCCCGGGCTATGGCTACACCTTC.

The chain employs TRBV20-1 and TRBJ2-1, with TRBD2 identical over 14 bases. CDR3 length equals 17 residues. Looked up from germline, CDR1 is DFQATT and CDR2 is SNEGSKA (reference sequence). The V segment lost 4 bases and the J segment 0 bases; nucleotides outside the gene matches: 5. The CDR3: CSAMGLAGESSYNEQFF. The DNA of the CDR3 is TGCAGTGCTATGGGACTAGCGGGAGAAAGCTCCTACAATGAGCAGTTCTTC.

The CDR3 nucleotides are TGTGCCAGCAGCCCCGGGTCTAGCGGATACAATGAGCAGTTCTTC. Translation gives CASSPGSSGYNEQFF. This chain joins TRBV13 and TRBJ2-1; 7 nucleotides agree with TRBD2. The germline CDR1 and CDR2 sequences are PRHDT and FYEKMQ (reference sequence). The CDR3 is 15 residues long. V gave up 5 bases and J gave up 4 bases; unmatched junction bases: 8. The variable domain in full, completed from reference TRBV13 and TRBJ2-1, reads AAGVIQSPRHLIKEKRETATLKCYPIPRHDTVYWYQQGPGQDPQFLISFYEKMQSDKGSIPDRFSAQQFSDYHSELNMSSLELGDSALYFCASSPGSSGYNEQFFGPGTRLTVL.

This chain links TRBV9 with TRBJ1-1, with TRBD1 identical over 7 bases. The germline V gene has CDR1 SGDLS and CDR2 YYNGEE. With 1 base clipped from V and 4 bases from J, the junction kept 7 bases outside the gene matches. The CDR3 is 15 residues long. The CDR3 DNA reads as TGTGCCAGCAGCGTAATGGCAGGGGGTGGCACTGAAGCTTTCTTT. The encoded protein is CASSVMAGGGTEAFF. The complete variable domain, with remaining parts taken from reference TRBV9 and TRBJ1-1, reads DSGVTQTPKHLITATGQRVTLRCSPRSGDLSVYWYQQSLDQGLQFLIQYYNGEERAKGNILERFSAQQFPDLHSELNLSSLELGDSALYFCASSVMAGGGTEAFFGQGTRLTVV.

The gene calls are TRBV29-1 and TRBJ2-1; 8 bases are a match to TRBD2. The CDR3 has 13 residues. Germline V gene lookup returns CDR1 SQVTM and CDR2 ANQGSEA. Losses at the gene ends were 4 bases for V and 7 bases for J; bases not matched to a gene: 6. CDR3 amino acids: CSVGVAGKNEQFF. The CDR3 DNA reads TGCAGCGTTGGGGTAGCGGGGAAAAATGAGCAGTTCTTC.

V is TRBV12-3 or TRBV12-4 and J is TRBJ2-3; D might be TRBD2 (6 bases). This CDR3 spans 13 amino acids. V was trimmed by 7 bases and J by 4 bases, leaving 12 bases between them. The CDR3: CASNSGDADTQYF. Here the CDR3 DNA reads TGTGCCAGCAATTCGGGGGACGCAGATACGCAGTATTTT.

The gene calls are TRBV7-3 and TRBJ2-1; 14 bases fit TRBD2. The CDR3 totals 18 residues. V gave up 1 base and J gave up 6 bases; unmatched junction bases: 8. CDR1 is SGHTA, CDR2 FQGTGA, per germline. The CDR3 sequence: CASSLKGLAGGGLNEQFF. The CDR3 nucleotides are TGTGCCAGCAGCTTAAAAGGACTAGCGGGAGGCGGGCTCAATGAGCAGTTCTTC.

J is TRBJ2-7 and V is TRBV11-3, with unresolved D. CDR1 is SGHNT and CDR2 is YENEEA in the germline V gene. V was clipped by 3 bases and J by 2 bases, with 11 bases between them. This CDR3 has 14 amino acids. The CDR3 region has the DNA TGTGCCAGCAGCTTGCTCGACACTCCCTACGAGCAGTACTTC. Translating gives CASSLLDTPYEQYF.

The CDR3 nucleotides are TGCGCCAGCAGCTCCCAGGCGGGATTTCGGTACTTC. Translated, it gives CASSSQAGFRYF. V gene TRBV4-3 combines with J gene TRBJ2-7; tentatively, D is TRBD2 (6 bases). CDR1 is LGHNA and CDR2 is YSLEER in the germline V gene. The V and J ends lost 5 bases and 12 bases respectively, with 17 bases between them. This CDR3 region has 12 residues.

The V and J genes are TRBV7-9 and TRBJ1-2; D is possibly TRBD1 (5 bases). The V end was cut by 11 bases, the J end by 2 bases, with 15 bases between. The CDR3 contains 13 residues. Germline CDR1 SEHNR, CDR2 FQNEAQ (reference sequence). The CDR3 DNA is TGTGCCCGTTACCGGGGCCTAAACTATGGCTACACCTTC. Its translation is CARYRGLNYGYTF. The full variable domain, completed using reference TRBV7-9 and TRBJ1-2, is DTGVSQNPRHKITKRGQNVTFRCDPISEHNRLYWYRQTLGQGPEFLTYFQNEAQLEKSRLLSDRFSAERPKGSFSTLEIQRTEQGDSAMYLCARYRGLNYGYTFGSGTRLTVV.

The V gene is TRBV7-9, the J gene TRBJ1-3; D uncertain. V shed 2 bases and J shed 3 bases, with 8 bases lying between them. Germline V gene lookup returns CDR1 SEHNR and CDR2 FQNEAQ (reference sequence). The CDR3 runs 14 residues. CDR3 sequence: CASSLSQIGNTIYF. The CDR3 coding sequence is TGTGCCAGCAGCTTATCACAGATTGGAAACACCATATATTTT.

The rearrangement links TRBV7-3 to TRBJ2-1; no definite D call. The V gene lost 0 bases and the J gene lost 15 bases, with 18 bases spanning the gap. Germline V gene data show CDR1 as SGHTA and CDR2 as FQGTGA. The CDR3 covers 14 residues. The CDR3 region is CASSLTNLHTSGFF. CDR3 DNA sequence: TGTGCCAGCAGCTTAACGAATCTGCATACCTCTGGGTTCTTC.

The genes are TRBV28 and TRBJ1-2; unclear D gene. Trimming took off 1 base at V and 4 bases at J, with 7 bases between the two ends. Germline values: CDR1 MDHEN, CDR2 SYDVKM. The length of the CDR3 is 13 residues. CDR3 bases: TGTGCCAGCAGTTTATCGATTCTCTATGGCTACACCTTC. Protein: CASSLSILYGYTF.

This clonotype was counted only a few times. The rearrangement links TRBV12-3 or TRBV12-4 to TRBJ1-2; D unclear. This CDR3 is built from 14 residues. The V end lost 5 bases, the J end lost 11 bases, and 21 bases lay between the germline ends. CDR3 region: CASSPHRRAEGYTF. In nucleotides, the CDR3 is TGTGCCAGCAGTCCCCATCGCCGGGCGGAGGGATACACCTTC.